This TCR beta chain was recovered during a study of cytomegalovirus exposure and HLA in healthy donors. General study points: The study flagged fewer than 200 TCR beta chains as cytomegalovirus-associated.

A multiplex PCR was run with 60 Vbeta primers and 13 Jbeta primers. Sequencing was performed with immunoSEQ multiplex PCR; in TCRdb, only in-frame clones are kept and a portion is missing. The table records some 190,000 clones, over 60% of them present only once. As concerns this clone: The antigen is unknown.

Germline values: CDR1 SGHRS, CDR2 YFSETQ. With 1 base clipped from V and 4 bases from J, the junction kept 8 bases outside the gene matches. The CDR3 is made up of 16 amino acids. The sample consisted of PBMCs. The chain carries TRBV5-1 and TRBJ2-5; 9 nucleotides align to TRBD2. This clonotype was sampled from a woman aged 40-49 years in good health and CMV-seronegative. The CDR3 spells CASSLRGGRAGETQYF. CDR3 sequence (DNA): TGCGCCAGCAGCTTGAGGGGCGGGAGGGCCGGAGAGACCCAGTACTTC.